This TCR beta chain was captured by sequencing in a study of early T cells in non-severe SARS-CoV-2 infection. Study summary: Chains stayed unpaired after sequencing of bulk RNA from unsorted whole blood.

Attachment of unique molecular identifiers was made to individual cDNA molecules. One entry per CDR3 protein results from TCRdb running MiXCR on the 5' RACE reads. This table holds about 26,000 distinct CDR3 sequences, roughly 5.3% found once. This clonotype was seen at least ten times. Sequencing was done on a sample of whole blood. The source is an adult who was a healthcare worker with PCR-confirmed SARS-CoV-2 infection or an uninfected control (not recorded which).

The CDR3 coding sequence is TGTGCCAGCGCCCAGACAGTCTCCTACGAGCAGTACTTC. It specifies CASAQTVSYEQYF. V and J are TRBV6-1 and TRBJ2-7; tentative D call: TRBD1 (5 bases). CDR1 MNHNS and CDR2 SASEGT come from the germline V gene. CDR3 length equals 13 residues. The V end lost 8 bases, the J end lost 0 bases, and 11 bases lay between the germline ends.